Listed below are T cell receptor beta chains from one sample, sequenced in a study of cytomegalovirus exposure and HLA in healthy donors. The protocol was immunoSEQ multiplex PCR, while the TCRdb copy is restricted to in-frame clones and leaves out a portion. This sample yields some 180,000 clones, of which 82% are seen a single time; 1.5% to 1.7% belongs to the top ten. The specimen sequenced was PBMCs. These receptors were obtained from a middle-aged man in good health and CMV-seronegative. Each CDR3 is given with its conserved first and last residue. The D gene is left open where the match is weak. Where a row states a size, it is once, few, many or the class of an expanded clone; other rows omit it.

TRBJ2-3,-,TRBV5-1,-,TGCGCCAGCAGAACTTACAGGGCCTCCACAGATACGCAGTATTTT,CASRTYRASTDTQYF
TRBJ1-5,-,TRBV18,TRBD1,TGTGCCAGCTCGCCAGGACAGGGGGTCAATCAGCCCCAGCATTTT,CASSPGQGVNQPQHF
TRBJ2-4,-,TRBV6-5,-,TGTGCCAGCAGTTACTCGTCGGGGGCCAAAAACATTCAGTACTTC,CASSYSSGAKNIQYF
TRBJ2-3,few,TRBV9,-,TGTGCCAGCAGCGTAACTGGAGACCCGGGCACAGATACGCAGTATTTT,CASSVTGDPGTDTQYF
TRBJ2-1,-,TRBV28,TRBD1,TGTGCCAGCAGCCCTGTGTCAGGGGGCTTCGGGAATGAGCAGTTCTTC,CASSPVSGGFGNEQFF
TRBJ1-1,-,TRBV5-1,TRBD1,TGCGCCAGCAGCATAGGGACAGGGGGCCCACTGAACACTGAAGCTTTCTTT,CASSIGTGGPLNTEAFF
TRBJ2-5,-,TRBV15,-,TGTGCCACCAGTGGGAGGGGGGGCCAAGAGACCCAGTACTTC,CATSGRGGQETQYF
TRBJ1-1,-,TRBV5-5,TRBD1,TGTGCCAGCAGCTTCCGACAGGGGCCGAACACTGAAGCTTTCTTT,CASSFRQGPNTEAFF
TRBJ2-5,-,TRBV4-2,-,TGTGCCAGCAGCCCGTCCCAGGGCGAGACCCAGTACTTC,CASSPSQGETQYF
TRBJ2-7,-,TRBV19,-,TGTGCCAGTCTACAGGCTATTGTCGAGCAGTACTTC,CASLQAIVEQYF
TRBJ1-2,-,TRBV18,-,TGTGCCAGCTCACCACCCCAGGGGATCTATGGCTACACCTTC,CASSPPQGIYGYTF
TRBJ2-3,-,TRBV9,-,TGTGCCAGCAGCACGGCCTCCGGGACAACCCCCTATTTT,CASSTASGTTPYF
TRBJ1-5,-,TRBV28,-,TGTGCCAGCATTGACACAGCGGGGGGTCGGCAGCCCCAGCATTTT,CASIDTAGGRQPQHF
TRBJ2-2,-,TRBV6-7,-,TGTGCCAGCAGCTCTGAGGAGCTGTTTTTT,CASSSEELFF
TRBJ2-2,-,TRBV7-7,TRBD1,TGTGCTAGCAGCTTCATCGGGGGACAGGGGGCCGGGGAGCTGTTTTTT,CASSFIGGQGAGELFF
TRBJ2-7,once,TRBV6-5,-,TGTGCCAGCAGTTACTCGCCGGGGGACGAGCAGTACTTC,CASSYSPGDEQYF
TRBJ1-1,few,TRBV5-5,-,TGTGCCAGCAGCCCGATCGGAGCCCCAAACACTGAAGCTTTCTTT,CASSPIGAPNTEAFF
TRBJ2-7,-,TRBV7-2,TRBD1,TGTGCCAGCAGCTCATACTCCGGGACAGAGTACTTC,CASSSYSGTEYF
TRBJ2-6,-,TRBV12-5,-,TGTGCTAGTGGCTACTCTGGGGCCAACGTCCTGACTTTC,CASGYSGANVLTF
TRBJ1-4,-,TRBV7-2,-,TGTGCCAGCAGCTTAGCCCCCCCGTTTGCAACTAATGAAAAACTGTTTTTT,CASSLAPPFATNEKLFF
TRBJ2-3,-,TRBV28,TRBD2,TGTGCCAGCAGTTTAGGGGGGGAAGCAGATACGCAGTATTTT,CASSLGGEADTQYF
TRBJ2-7,-,TRBV19,TRBD2,TGTGCCAGTAGTCTGACTAGCGGGAGGAGTCACGAGCAGTACTTC,CASSLTSGRSHEQYF
TRBJ1-2,-,TRBV28,TRBD1,TGTGCCAGCAGCCCCCTGGGACAGTTTTATGGCTACACCTTC,CASSPLGQFYGYTF
TRBJ2-7,-,TRBV6-6,TRBD1,TGTGCCAGCAATTACAGGGGGTTACCCTACGAGCAGTACTTC,CASNYRGLPYEQYF
TRBJ2-7,-,TRBV6-4,TRBD2,TGTGCCAGCATCCAACCCCATAGCGGGGGGCCCCGTACTGTCTCCTACGAGCAGTACTTC,CASIQPHSGGPRTVSYEQYF
TRBJ2-3,once,TRBV6-5,TRBD2,TGTGCCAGCAGTTACTCGAGACTAGCGGGGGGAGATACGCAGTATTTT,CASSYSRLAGGDTQYF
TRBJ1-1,-,TRBV5-6,-,TGTGCCAGCAGCTTTGTAAATGTTCGGGGGAACACTGAAGCTTTCTTT,CASSFVNVRGNTEAFF
TRBJ1-5,-,TRBV28,-,TGTGCCGAGCGGGGGGCGGGCAATCAGCCCCAGCATTTT,CAERGAGNQPQHF